A selection of T cell receptor beta chains follows, all from one sample in a study of cytomegalovirus exposure and HLA in healthy donors. TCRdb's copy holds only in-frame clones and misses some; the assay was immunoSEQ multiplex PCR. Of around 140,000 clones in the sample, around 78% were seen once. Material for sequencing was PBMCs. The receptors were gathered from a young woman in good health and CMV-seropositive. The CDR3 runs from the conserved cysteine through the conserved F or W. A D gene is named only where the DNA matches it firmly. Not every row has a clone size; where given, it reads once, few, many or a size class.

abundance: once
v_gene: TRBV9
d_gene: TRBD2
j_gene: TRBJ2-1
CDR3nt: TGTGCCAGCAGCGTAGTCGGGACTAGGAGTTTCAATGAGCAGTTCTTC
CDR3aa: CASSVVGTRSFNEQFF

abundance: NA
v_gene: TRBV5-6
d_gene: NA
j_gene: TRBJ2-3
CDR3nt: TGTGCCAGCAGCTTCCTGATAACAGGGAACACAGATACGCAGTATTTT
CDR3aa: CASSFLITGNTDTQYF

abundance: NA
v_gene: TRBV9
d_gene: NA
j_gene: TRBJ2-1
CDR3nt: TGTGCCAGCAGCGTAGTCGACAACGACAATGAGCAGTTCTTC
CDR3aa: CASSVVDNDNEQFF

abundance: NA
v_gene: TRBV5-6
d_gene: NA
j_gene: TRBJ1-3
CDR3nt: TGTGCCAGCAGCGCGTTCGGTTCCGGAAACACCATATATTTT
CDR3aa: CASSAFGSGNTIYF

abundance: NA
v_gene: TRBV4-3
d_gene: NA
j_gene: TRBJ1-1
CDR3nt: TGCGCCAGCAGCCAACATCAGGGGAGGGACACTGAAGCTTTCTTT
CDR3aa: CASSQHQGRDTEAFF

abundance: NA
v_gene: TRBV30
d_gene: TRBD1
j_gene: TRBJ1-5
CDR3nt: TGTGCCTGGAGGGGGACAGGGAATTGCGGGCATCAGCCCCAGCATTTT
CDR3aa: CAWRGTGNCGHQPQHF

abundance: few
v_gene: TRBV6-1
d_gene: TRBD1
j_gene: TRBJ2-7
CDR3nt: TGTGCCAGCAGCACCTCCGGGACAGGGTCATACGAGCAGTACTTC
CDR3aa: CASSTSGTGSYEQYF

abundance: NA
v_gene: TRBV6-5
d_gene: NA
j_gene: TRBJ2-2
CDR3nt: TGTGCCAGCAGTTACTCCAGGGGAGCCGGGGAGCTGTTTTTT
CDR3aa: CASSYSRGAGELFF

abundance: NA
v_gene: TRBV5-6
d_gene: TRBD1
j_gene: TRBJ2-7
CDR3nt: TGTGCCAGCAGCTTGGAGCGTCGGGACAGGGGGTCCTACGAGCAGTACTTC
CDR3aa: CASSLERRDRGSYEQYF

abundance: NA
v_gene: TRBV9
d_gene: NA
j_gene: TRBJ1-2
CDR3nt: TGTGCCAGCAGTGGCGGGGGGTTCGCGGATGGCTACACCTTC
CDR3aa: CASSGGGFADGYTF

abundance: NA
v_gene: TRBV19
d_gene: NA
j_gene: TRBJ1-1
CDR3nt: TGTGCCAGTAGTATAGGACTGGGTGTTGCCACTGAAGCTTTCTTT
CDR3aa: CASSIGLGVATEAFF

abundance: NA
v_gene: TRBV7-2
d_gene: NA
j_gene: TRBJ1-2
CDR3nt: TGTGCCAGCAGCGAGGACACATCCAACTATGGCTACACCTTC
CDR3aa: CASSEDTSNYGYTF

abundance: NA
v_gene: TRBV11-2
d_gene: NA
j_gene: TRBJ1-3
CDR3nt: TGTGCCAGCAGCTTAACACGCTGGCACCCCTCTGGAAACACCATATATTTT
CDR3aa: CASSLTRWHPSGNTIYF

abundance: NA
v_gene: TRBV6-4
d_gene: NA
j_gene: TRBJ1-6
CDR3nt: TGTGCCAGCAGTGACAGGGAGGCTTCACCCCTCCACTTT
CDR3aa: CASSDREASPLHF

abundance: NA
v_gene: TRBV6-5
d_gene: NA
j_gene: TRBJ2-7
CDR3nt: TGTGCCAGCAGTTACTCGGTGGCGGGGGCTCCAAGGTCTTACTTC
CDR3aa: CASSYSVAGAPRSYF

abundance: NA
v_gene: TRBV7-6
d_gene: TRBD1
j_gene: TRBJ2-7
CDR3nt: TGTGCCAGCAGCGCCTCGACCGGGACAGGGGGCGGGGACGAGCAGTACTTC
CDR3aa: CASSASTGTGGGDEQYF

abundance: NA
v_gene: TRBV27
d_gene: TRBD1
j_gene: TRBJ2-1
CDR3nt: TGTGCCAGCAGGTTACGGACAGGTCCCTACAATGAGCAGTTCTTC
CDR3aa: CASRLRTGPYNEQFF